This T cell receptor (beta chain) was identified during a study of T cells in Graves' hyperthyroidism and ophthalmopathy. Study outcomes and limitations: Clonotypes that were expanded in thyroid above 0.001 mostly appeared in blood too.

The TCR beta CDR3 regions underwent amplification using RNA transcripts as the source. The HTBI primer set was used in a first-round RT-PCR of the TCR CDR3. MiXCR was run by TCRdb on the multiplex PCR reads, yielding one entry per CDR3 protein. The sample consists of 300,000 to 450,000 distinct CDR3 sequences, approximately 14% of them appearing once. Per the germline V gene, CDR1 is DFQATT and CDR2 is SNEGSKA (reference sequence). The CDR3 covers 14 residues. V shed 1 base, J shed 1 base, and the junction held 1 base outside the gene matches. In its sample, this clonotype was seen many times. Antigen unknown.

The sample was blood. This receptor was taken from a woman younger than 30 with Graves' hyperthyroidism that later progressed to Graves' ophthalmopathy. The chain joins TRBV20-1 to TRBJ2-1, with TRBD2 matching 7 bases. CDR3: CSARGSGSYNEQFF. DNA for the CDR3: TGCAGTGCTAGAGGTAGCGGGTCCTACAATGAGCAGTTCTTC.